This T cell receptor (beta chain) was recorded in a study of blood T cells in healthy people across ages. General study results and limits: Roughly linear age-related decline in beta diversity appeared, significant by age 40.

The second PCR ran about 6 to 12 cycles with a sample-barcoded 5' primer and J-beta primers. TCRdb recomputed calls from the 5' RACE reads with MiXCR, one row per CDR3 protein. The table records about 580,000 distinct CDR3 sequences, 40% to 50% of them present only once. As to this clonotype: The antigen is unknown.

Losses at the gene ends were 4 bases for V and 2 bases for J; bases not matched to a gene: 5. CDR3 length: 15 residues. CDR1 and CDR2 from the germline V gene are SGHTA and FQGNSA. This receptor was obtained from an elderly man in good health. Sequencing was done on a sample of blood. This chain links TRBV7-2 with TRBJ2-7, with 10 bases matching TRBD2. CDR3 in amino acids: CASSSGLARPYEQYF. The DNA for the CDR3 is TGTGCCAGCAGCTCGGGACTAGCGCGCCCCTACGAGCAGTACTTC.